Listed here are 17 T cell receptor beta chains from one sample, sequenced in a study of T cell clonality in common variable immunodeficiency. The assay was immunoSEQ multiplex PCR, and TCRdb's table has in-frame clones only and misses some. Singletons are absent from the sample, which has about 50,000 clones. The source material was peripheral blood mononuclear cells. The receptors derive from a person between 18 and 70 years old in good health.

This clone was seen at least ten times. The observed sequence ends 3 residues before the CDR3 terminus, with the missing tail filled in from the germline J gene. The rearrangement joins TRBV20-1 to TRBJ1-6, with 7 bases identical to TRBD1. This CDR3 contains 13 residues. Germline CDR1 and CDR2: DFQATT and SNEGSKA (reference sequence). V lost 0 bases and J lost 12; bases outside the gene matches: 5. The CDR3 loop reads CSARDRQGGPLHF. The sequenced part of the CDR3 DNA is TGCAGTGCTAGAGATAGGCAGGGGGGACCC.

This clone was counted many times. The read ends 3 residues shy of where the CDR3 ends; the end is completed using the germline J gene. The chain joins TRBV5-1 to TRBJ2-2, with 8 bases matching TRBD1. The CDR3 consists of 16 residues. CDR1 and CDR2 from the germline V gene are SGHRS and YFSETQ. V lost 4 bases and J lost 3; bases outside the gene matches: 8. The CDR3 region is CASSPSDREDTGELFF. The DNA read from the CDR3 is TGCGCCAGCAGCCCGTCGGACAGGGAGGACACCGGGGAG. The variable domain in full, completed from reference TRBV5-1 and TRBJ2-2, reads KAGVTQTPRYLIKTRGQQVTLSCSPISGHRSVSWYQQTPGQGLQFLFEYFSETQRNKGNFPGRFSGRQFSNSRSEMNVSTLELGDSALYLCASSPSDREDTGELFFGEGSRLTVL.

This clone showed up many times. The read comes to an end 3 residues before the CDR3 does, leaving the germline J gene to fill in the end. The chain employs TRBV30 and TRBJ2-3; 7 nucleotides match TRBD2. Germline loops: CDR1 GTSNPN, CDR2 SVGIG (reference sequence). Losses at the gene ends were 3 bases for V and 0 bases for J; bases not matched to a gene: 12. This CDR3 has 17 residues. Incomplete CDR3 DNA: TGTGCCTGGAGCGAAATCCCGCTAGCGGCCAGCACAGATACG. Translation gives CAWSEIPLAASTDT. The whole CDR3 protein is CAWSEIPLAASTDTQYF.

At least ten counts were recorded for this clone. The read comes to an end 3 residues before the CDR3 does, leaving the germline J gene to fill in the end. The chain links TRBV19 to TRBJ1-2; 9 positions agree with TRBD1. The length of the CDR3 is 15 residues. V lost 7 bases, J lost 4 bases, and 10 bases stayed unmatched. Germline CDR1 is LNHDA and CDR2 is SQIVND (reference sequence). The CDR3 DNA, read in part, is TGTGCCAGTACCGACACAGGGGGCGCCGCCTATGGC. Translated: CASTDTGGAAYG. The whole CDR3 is CASTDTGGAAYGYTF. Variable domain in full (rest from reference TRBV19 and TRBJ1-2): DGGITQSPKYLFRKEGQNVTLSCEQNLNHDAMYWYRQDPGQGLRLIYYSQIVNDFQKGDIAEGYSVSREKKESFPLTVTSAQKNPTAFYLCASTDTGGAAYGYTFGSGTRLTVV.

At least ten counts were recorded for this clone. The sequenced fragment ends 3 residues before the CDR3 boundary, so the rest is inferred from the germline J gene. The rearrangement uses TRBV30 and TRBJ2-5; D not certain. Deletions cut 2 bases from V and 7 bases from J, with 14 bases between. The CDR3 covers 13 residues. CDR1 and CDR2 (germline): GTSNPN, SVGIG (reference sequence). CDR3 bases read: TGTGCCTGGAGTTCTGGTCGGGTGGCGACC. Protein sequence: CAWSSGRVAT. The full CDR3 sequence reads CAWSSGRVATQYF.

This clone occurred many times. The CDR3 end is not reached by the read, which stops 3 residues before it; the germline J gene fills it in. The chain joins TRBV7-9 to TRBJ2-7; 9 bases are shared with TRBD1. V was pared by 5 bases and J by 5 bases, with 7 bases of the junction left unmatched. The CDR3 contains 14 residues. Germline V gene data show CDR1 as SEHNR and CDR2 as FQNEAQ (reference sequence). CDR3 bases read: TGTGCCAGCAGCCATGGACAGGGGATTGACGAG. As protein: CASSHGQGIDE. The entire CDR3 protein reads CASSHGQGIDEQYF. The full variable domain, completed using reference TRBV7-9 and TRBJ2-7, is DTGVSQNPRHKITKRGQNVTFRCDPISEHNRLYWYRQTLGQGPEFLTYFQNEAQLEKSRLLSDRFSAERPKGSFSTLEIQRTEQGDSAMYLCASSHGQGIDEQYFGPGTRLTVT.

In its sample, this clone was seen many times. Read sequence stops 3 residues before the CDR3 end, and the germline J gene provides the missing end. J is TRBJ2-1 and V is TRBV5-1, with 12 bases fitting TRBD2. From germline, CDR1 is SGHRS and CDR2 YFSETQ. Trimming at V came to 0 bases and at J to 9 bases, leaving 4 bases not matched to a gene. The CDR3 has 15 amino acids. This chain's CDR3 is CASSLASGRAGEQFF. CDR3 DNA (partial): TGCGCCAGCAGCTTGGCTAGCGGGAGGGCTGGTGAG.

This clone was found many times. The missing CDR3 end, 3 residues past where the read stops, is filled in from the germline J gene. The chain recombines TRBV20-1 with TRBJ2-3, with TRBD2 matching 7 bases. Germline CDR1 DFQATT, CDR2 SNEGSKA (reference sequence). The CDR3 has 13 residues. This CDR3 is CRAGVASTDTQYF. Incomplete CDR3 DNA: TGCAGGGCGGGGGTTGCTAGCACAGATACG.

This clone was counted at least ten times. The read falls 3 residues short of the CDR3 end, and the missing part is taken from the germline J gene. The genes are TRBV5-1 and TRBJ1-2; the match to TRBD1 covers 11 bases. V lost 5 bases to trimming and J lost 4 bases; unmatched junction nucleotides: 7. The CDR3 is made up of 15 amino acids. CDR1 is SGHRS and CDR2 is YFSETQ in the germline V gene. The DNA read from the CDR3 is TGCGCCAGCAGACAGGACAGGGGGCGCACCTATGGC. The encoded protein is CASRQDRGRTYG. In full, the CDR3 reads CASRQDRGRTYGYTF.

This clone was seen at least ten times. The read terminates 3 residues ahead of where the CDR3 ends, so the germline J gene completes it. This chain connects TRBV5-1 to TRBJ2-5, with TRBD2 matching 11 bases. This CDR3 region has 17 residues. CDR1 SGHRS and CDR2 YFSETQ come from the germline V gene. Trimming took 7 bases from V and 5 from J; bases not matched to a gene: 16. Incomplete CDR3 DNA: TGCGCCAGCGTAGCGGGGGGGACGAATTTTATCCGGGAGACC. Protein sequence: CASVAGGTNFIRET. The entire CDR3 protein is CASVAGGTNFIRETQYF.

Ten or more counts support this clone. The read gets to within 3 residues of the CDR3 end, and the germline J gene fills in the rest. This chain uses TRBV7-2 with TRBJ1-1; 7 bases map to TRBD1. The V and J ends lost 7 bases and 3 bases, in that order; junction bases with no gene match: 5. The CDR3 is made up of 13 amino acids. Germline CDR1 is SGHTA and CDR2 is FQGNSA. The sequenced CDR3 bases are TGTGCCAGCAAAATCCAGGGGGACACTGAA. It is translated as CASKIQGDTE. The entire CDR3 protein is CASKIQGDTEAFF.

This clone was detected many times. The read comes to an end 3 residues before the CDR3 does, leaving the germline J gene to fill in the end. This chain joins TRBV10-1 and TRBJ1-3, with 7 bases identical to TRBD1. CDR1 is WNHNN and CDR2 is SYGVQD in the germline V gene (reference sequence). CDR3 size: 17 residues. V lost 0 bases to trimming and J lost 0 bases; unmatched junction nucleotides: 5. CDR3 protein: CASSESSGGFSGNTIYF. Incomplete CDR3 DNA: TGCGCCAGCAGTGAGTCGTCAGGGGGGTTCTCTGGAAACACC.

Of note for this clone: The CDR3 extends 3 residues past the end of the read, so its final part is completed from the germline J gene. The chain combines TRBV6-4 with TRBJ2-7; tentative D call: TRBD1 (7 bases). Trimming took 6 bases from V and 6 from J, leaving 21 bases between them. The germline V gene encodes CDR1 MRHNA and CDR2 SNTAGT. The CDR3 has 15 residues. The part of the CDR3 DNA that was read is TGTGCCAGCAGCAGACACCCTGACCAGGGGGGCGAG. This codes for CASSRHPDQGGE. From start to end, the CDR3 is CASSRHPDQGGEQYF.

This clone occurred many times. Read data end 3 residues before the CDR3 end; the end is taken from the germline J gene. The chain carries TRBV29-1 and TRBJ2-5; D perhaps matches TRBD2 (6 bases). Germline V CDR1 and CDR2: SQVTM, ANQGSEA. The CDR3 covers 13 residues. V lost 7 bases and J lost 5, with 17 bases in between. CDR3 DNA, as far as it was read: TGCAGCGCTCGGGACTCCGGCGGGGAGACC. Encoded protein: CSARDSGGET. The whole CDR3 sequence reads CSARDSGGETQYF.

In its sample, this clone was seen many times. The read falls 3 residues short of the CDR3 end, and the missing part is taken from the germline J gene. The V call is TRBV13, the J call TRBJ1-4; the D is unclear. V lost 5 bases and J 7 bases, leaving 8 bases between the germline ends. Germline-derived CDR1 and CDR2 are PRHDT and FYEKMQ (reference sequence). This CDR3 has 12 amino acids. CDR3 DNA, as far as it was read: TGTGCCAGCAGCCGTAAGGGTGAAAAA. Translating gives CASSRKGEK. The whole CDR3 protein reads CASSRKGEKLFF. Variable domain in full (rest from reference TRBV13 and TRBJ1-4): AAGVIQSPRHLIKEKRETATLKCYPIPRHDTVYWYQQGPGQDPQFLISFYEKMQSDKGSIPDRFSAQQFSDYHSELNMSSLELGDSALYFCASSRKGEKLFFGSGTQLSVL.

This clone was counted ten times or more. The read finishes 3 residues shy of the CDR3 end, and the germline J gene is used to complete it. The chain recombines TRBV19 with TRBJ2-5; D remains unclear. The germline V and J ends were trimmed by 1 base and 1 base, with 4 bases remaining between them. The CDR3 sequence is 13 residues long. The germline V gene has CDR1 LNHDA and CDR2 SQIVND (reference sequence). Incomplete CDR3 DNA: TGTGCCAGTAGTATAGTCAGCCAAGAGACC. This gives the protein CASSIVSQET. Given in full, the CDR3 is CASSIVSQETQYF.

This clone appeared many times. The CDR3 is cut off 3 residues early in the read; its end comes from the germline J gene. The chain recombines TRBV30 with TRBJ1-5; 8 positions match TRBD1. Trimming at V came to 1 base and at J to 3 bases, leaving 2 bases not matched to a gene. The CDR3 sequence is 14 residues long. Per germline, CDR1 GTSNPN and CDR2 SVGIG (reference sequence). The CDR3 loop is CAWSAGQVNQPQHF. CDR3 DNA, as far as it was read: TGTGCCTGGAGTGCGGGACAGGTCAATCAGCCC.